This passage covers 8 T cell receptor beta chains from one sample sequenced in a study of high-grade serous ovarian cancer treatment subgroups. Tumor tissue was taken before any definitive surgery or chemotherapy was given. This table comes from immunoSEQ multiplex PCR, and its TCRdb copy is limited to in-frame clones, with some not included. The table lists approximately 40,000 clones, roughly three quarters of them singletons, with about 3.3% in the top ten. The sample comprised tumor tissue. The receptors derive from a human donor with high-grade serous ovarian cancer.

The chain combines TRBV5-6 with TRBJ1-1, with 7 bases lining up with TRBD1. With V trimmed by 5 bases and J by 2 bases, 12 bases remained unmatched. The CDR3 extends over 16 amino acids. CDR1 is SGHDT, CDR2 YYEEEE, per germline. CDR3 loop: CASRLTSGTVNTEAFF. The CDR3, as DNA: TGTGCCAGCAGGCTTACATCCGGGACAGTAAACACTGAAGCTTTCTTT.

The J gene is TRBJ2-2, the V gene TRBV7-9; D is ambiguous. Trimming shortened V by 2 bases and J by 0 bases, and 13 bases separated the two germline ends. The CDR3 contains 17 residues. Germline V CDR1 and CDR2: SEHNR, FQNEAQ (reference sequence). CDR3 in DNA: TGTGCCAGCAGCTTAAATCCCCGACTGCCGAACACCGGGGAGCTGTTTTTT. Protein sequence: CASSLNPRLPNTGELFF.

The rearrangement joins TRBV27 to TRBJ1-2; tentatively, D is TRBD1 (6 bases). Between the trimmed V and J ends, which lost 4 bases and 0 bases, there was a span of 15 bases. CDR3 size: 16 residues. The germline gives CDR1 MNHEY, CDR2 SMNVEV (reference sequence). The CDR3 bases are TGTGCCAGCAGTTCCCGACAGGACCCGGCTAACTATGGCTACACCTTC. Protein product: CASSSRQDPANYGYTF.

The rearrangement joins TRBV5-5 to TRBJ1-1; D is ambiguous. From germline, CDR1 is SGHKS and CDR2 YYEKEE (reference sequence). The CDR3 runs 14 residues. With 2 bases removed from V and 0 bases from J, the gap between germline ends came to 8 bases. This chain's CDR3 is CASSLVGVNTEAFF. CDR3 nucleotide sequence: TGTGCCAGCAGCTTAGTCGGTGTGAACACTGAAGCTTTCTTT.

This clone was picked up a small number of times. V and J are TRBV19 and TRBJ1-5; tentatively, D is TRBD1 (5 bases). Germline values: CDR1 LNHDA, CDR2 SQIVND (reference sequence). Between the trimmed V and J ends, which lost 6 bases and 3 bases, there was a span of 15 bases. This CDR3 has 15 residues. The DNA for the CDR3 is TGTGCCAGTAGATGGGGGGGACCTAACAATCAGCCCCAGCATTTT. The encoded protein is CASRWGGPNNQPQHF.

The genes are TRBV19 and TRBJ1-5, with 9 bases aligning to TRBD1. This CDR3 region has 19 residues. CDR1 LNHDA and CDR2 SQIVND come from the germline V gene (reference sequence). V shed 4 bases, J shed 0 bases, and the junction held 13 bases outside the gene matches. For the CDR3, the DNA is TGTGCCAGTAGTACACTTGGACAGGGGACACTATATAGCAATCAGCCCCAGCATTTT. Its protein is CASSTLGQGTLYSNQPQHF.

The chain is built from TRBV28 and TRBJ1-1, with 8 nucleotides matching TRBD1. The V gene end was trimmed by 6 bases and the J gene end by 4 bases; junction bases not matched to a gene: 7. Germline lookup yields CDR1 MDHEN and CDR2 SYDVKM. This CDR3 contains 14 residues. This CDR3 is CASRETGVGTEAFF. The CDR3 DNA follows: TGTGCCAGCAGAGAGACAGGGGTTGGCACTGAAGCTTTCTTT.

The V call is TRBV11-3, the J call TRBJ2-1; 14 nucleotides agree with TRBD2. V trimming: 5 bases; J trimming: 4 bases; junction bases outside the gene matches: 16. Germline V CDR1 and CDR2: SGHNT, YENEEA. CDR3 length: 20 residues. CDR3 sequence: CASSPPGGLAGAGPYNEQFF. DNA for the CDR3: TGTGCCAGCAGCCCCCCGGGGGGACTAGCGGGAGCGGGACCGTACAATGAGCAGTTCTTC. Variable domain in full (rest from reference TRBV11-3 and TRBJ2-1): EAGVVQSPRYKIIEKKQPVAFWCNPISGHNTLYWYLQNLGQGPELLIRYENEEAVDDSQLPKDRFSAERLKGVDSTLKIQPAELGDSAVYLCASSPPGGLAGAGPYNEQFFGPGTRLTVL.